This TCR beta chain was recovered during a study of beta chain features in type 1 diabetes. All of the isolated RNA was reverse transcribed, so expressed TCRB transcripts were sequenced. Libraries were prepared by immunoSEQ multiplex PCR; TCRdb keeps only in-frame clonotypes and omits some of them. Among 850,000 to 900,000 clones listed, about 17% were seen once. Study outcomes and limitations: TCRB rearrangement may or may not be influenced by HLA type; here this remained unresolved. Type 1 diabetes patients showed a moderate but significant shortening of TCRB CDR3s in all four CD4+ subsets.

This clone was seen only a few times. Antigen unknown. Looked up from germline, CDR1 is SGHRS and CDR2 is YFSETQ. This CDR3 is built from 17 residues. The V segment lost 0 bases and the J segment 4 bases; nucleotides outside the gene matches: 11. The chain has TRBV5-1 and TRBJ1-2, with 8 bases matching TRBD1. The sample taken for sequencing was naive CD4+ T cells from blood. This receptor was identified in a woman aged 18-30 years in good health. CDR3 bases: TGCGCCAGCAGCTTGGTCTCTCCAGGGGGCTCCTCCTATGGCTACACCTTC. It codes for CASSLVSPGGSSYGYTF.